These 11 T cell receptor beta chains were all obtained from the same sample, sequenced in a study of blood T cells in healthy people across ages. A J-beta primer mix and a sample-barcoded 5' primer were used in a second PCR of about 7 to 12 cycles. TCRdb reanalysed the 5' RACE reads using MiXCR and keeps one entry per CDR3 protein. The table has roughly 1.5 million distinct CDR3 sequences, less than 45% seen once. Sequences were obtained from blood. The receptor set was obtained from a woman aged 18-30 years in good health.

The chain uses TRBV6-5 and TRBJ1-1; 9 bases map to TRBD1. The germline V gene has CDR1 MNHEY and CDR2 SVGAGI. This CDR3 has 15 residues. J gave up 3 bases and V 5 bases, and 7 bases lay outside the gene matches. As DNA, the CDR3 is TGTGCCAGCAGTCGCCGGGACAGGGTCCACACTGAAGCTTTCTTT. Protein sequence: CASSRRDRVHTEAFF.

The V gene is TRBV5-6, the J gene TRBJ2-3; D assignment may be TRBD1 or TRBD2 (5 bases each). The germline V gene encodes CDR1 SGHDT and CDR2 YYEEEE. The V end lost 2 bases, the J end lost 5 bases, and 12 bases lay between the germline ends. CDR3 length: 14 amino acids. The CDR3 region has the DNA TGTGCCAGCAGCTTTGGGGACCTTTTAGATACGCAGTATTTT. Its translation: CASSFGDLLDTQYF.

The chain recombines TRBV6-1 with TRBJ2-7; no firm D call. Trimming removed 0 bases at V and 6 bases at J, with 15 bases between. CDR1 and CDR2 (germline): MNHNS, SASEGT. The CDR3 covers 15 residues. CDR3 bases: TGTGCCAGCAGTGAAGCGGCCGGCGGTCTTAGCGAGCAGTACTTC. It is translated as CASSEAAGGLSEQYF.

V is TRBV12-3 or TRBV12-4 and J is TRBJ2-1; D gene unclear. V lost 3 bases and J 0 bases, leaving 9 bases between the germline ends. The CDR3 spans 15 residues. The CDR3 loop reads CASSFSEGSYNEQFF. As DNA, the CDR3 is TGTGCCAGCAGTTTCTCTGAAGGCTCCTACAATGAGCAGTTCTTC.

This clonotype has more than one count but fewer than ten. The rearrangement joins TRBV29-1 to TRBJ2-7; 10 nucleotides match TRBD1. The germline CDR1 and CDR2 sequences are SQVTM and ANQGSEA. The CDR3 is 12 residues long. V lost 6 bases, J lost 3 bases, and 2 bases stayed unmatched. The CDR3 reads CSVGQGGYEQYF. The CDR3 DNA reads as TGCAGCGTAGGACAGGGGGGCTACGAGCAGTACTTC.

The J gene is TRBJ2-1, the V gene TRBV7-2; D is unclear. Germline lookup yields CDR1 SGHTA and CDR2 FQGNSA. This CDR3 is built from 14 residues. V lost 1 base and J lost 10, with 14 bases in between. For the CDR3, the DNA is TGTGCCAGCAGCTTAGGTCCCTTCGGTTACGAGCAGTTCTTC. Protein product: CASSLGPFGYEQFF.

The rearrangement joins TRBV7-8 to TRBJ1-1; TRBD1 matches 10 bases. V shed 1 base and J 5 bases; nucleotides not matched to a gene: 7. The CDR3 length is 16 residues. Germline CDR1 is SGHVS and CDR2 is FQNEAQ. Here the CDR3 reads CASSLDRQGARTEAFF. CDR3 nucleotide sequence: TGTGCCAGCAGCTTAGACCGACAGGGGGCGAGGACTGAAGCTTTCTTT.

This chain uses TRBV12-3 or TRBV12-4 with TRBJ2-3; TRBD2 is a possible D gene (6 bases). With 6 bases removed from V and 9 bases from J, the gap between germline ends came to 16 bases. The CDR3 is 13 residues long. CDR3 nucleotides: TGTGCCAGCAGCCTGGGACTTACTTTAACGCAGTATTTT. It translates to CASSLGLTLTQYF.

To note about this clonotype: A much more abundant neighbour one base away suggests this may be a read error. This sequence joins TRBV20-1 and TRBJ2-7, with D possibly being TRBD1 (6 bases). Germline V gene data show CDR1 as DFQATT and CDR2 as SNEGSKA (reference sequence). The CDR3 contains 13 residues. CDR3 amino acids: CSARSDSSYEQHF. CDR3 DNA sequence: TGCAGTGCTAGATCGGACAGCTCCTACGAGCAGCACTTC.

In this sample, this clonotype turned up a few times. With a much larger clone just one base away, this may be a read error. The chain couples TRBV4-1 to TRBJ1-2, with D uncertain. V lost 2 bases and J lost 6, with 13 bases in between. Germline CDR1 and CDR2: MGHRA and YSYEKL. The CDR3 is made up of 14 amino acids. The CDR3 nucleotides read TGCGCCAGCAGCCAATCTCGCCTCGGGAATGGCTACACCTTC. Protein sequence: CASSQSRLGNGYTF.

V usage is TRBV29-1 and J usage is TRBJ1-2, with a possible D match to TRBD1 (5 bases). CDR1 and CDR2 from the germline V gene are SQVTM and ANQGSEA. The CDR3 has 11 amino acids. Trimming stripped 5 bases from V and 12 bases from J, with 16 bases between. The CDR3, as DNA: TGCAGCGTTAGGCAGGGCGATTGCCACACCTTC. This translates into CSVRQGDCHTF. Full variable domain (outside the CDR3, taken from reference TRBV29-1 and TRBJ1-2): SAVISQKPSRDICQRGTSLTIQCQVDSQVTMMFWYRQQPGQSLTLIATANQGSEATYESGFVIDKFPISRPNLTFSTLTVSNMSPEDSSIYLCSVRQGDCHTFGSGTRLTVV.